This T cell receptor (beta chain) was obtained from a study of sequential checkpoint blockade in melanoma. Looking at the study overall: Randomization was 1:1 between first-line nivolumab→ipilimumab and ipilimumab→nivolumab. Maintenance nivolumab came after either treatment sequence.

V lost 5 bases to trimming and J lost 0 bases, with 11 bases between them. The germline V gene has CDR1 LNHDA and CDR2 SQIVND (reference sequence). CDR3 size: 15 residues. This sample's treatment: randomized to nivolumab then ipilimumab (arm A) or the reverse (arm B). No patient had prior DNA-damaging chemotherapy. From thawed PBMCs, live CD3+CD8+ cells negative for CD19 and CD56 were sorted. Assay used: immunoSEQ multiplex PCR; TCRdb lists only in-frame clones, some missing. The sample yields more than 25,000 clones, 85% to 90% seen once. The chain links TRBV19 to TRBJ1-3; a weak D match, TRBD1 (5 bases). The sample in question was CD8+ T cells sorted from blood (inferred from file names), obtained from a patient given nivolumab and ipilimumab in sequence. The sequence came from a human donor with melanoma. The CDR3 DNA sequence: TGTGCCAGTAGTGTGACAGTATTCTCTGGAAACACCATATATTTT. Its translation is CASSVTVFSGNTIYF.